This T cell receptor (beta chain) was recorded in a study of human T cells and chemical hapten exposure. Across the study: There were per-sample TCR yield variations, arising mainly from small pooled library volume differences.

Overall study findings and caveats: TCRs above 1 in 1000 frequency stayed constant with DPC sensitization.

Each cDNA molecule in the library carried unique molecular identifiers. As processed by the authors: Sampled TCR counts reached a median of about 90,000 per sample, with values ranging from roughly 23,224 to 690,600. TCRdb reanalysed the reads using MiXCR and keeps one entry per CDR3 protein. V and J calls and clone size were set by TCRdb, not the authors. The data show about 120,000 distinct CDR3 sequences, more than 8.5% seen once. Sequencing started from total RNA isolated from unfractionated whole blood. This CDR3 is built from 16 residues. Losses at the gene ends were 5 bases for V and 4 bases for J; bases not matched to a gene: 7. Germline CDR1 is LGHDT and CDR2 is YNNKEL (reference sequence). On this clonotype itself: What it binds is not known.

Sequencing was done on a sample of whole blood. The chain has TRBV3-1 and TRBJ2-6, with 8 positions matching TRBD1. The clonotype was recovered from a human donor in good health. Some clones in this sample may be carry-over from other donors' samples. The CDR3 region is CASSKAGGSGANVLTF. The CDR3, as DNA: TGTGCCAGCAGCAAGGCAGGGGGCTCAGGGGCCAACGTCCTGACTTTC.